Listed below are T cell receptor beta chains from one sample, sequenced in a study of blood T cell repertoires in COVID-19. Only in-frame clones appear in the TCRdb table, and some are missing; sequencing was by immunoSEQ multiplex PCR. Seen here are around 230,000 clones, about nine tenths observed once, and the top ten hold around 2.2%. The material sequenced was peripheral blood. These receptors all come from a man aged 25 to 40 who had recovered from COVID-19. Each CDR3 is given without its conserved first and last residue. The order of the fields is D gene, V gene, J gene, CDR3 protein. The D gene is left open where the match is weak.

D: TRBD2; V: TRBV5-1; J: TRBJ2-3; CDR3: ASSLLRGSTDTQY
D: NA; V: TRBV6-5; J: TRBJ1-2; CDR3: ASRDGGTGDGYT
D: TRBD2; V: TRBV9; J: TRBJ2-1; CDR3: ASSGSGGPLSEQF
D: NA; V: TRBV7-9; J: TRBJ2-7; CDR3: ASSSGYNRFYEQY
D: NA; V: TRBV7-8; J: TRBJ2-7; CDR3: ASSLVVTGVHEQY
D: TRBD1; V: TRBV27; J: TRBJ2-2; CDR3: ATTTGAGELF
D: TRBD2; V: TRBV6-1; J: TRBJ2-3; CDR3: ASSGHPSGGDTDTQY
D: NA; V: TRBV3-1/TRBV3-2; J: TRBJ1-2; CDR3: ASSQEAQDYT
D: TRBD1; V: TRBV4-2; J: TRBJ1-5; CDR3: ASSQETGAHQPQH
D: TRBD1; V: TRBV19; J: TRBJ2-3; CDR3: ASSIGGDRYTDTQY
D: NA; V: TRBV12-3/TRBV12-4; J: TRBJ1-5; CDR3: ASSFGGRPQH
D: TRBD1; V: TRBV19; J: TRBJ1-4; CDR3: ASAQGARDEKLF
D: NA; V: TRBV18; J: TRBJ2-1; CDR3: ASSHGLGGVWNEQF
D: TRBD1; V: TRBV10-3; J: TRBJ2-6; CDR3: AISGSTGGPGANVLT
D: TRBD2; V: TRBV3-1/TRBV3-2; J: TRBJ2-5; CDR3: ASSQAVGTSGKETQY
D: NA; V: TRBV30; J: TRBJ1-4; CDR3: AWSVGQGLNEKLF
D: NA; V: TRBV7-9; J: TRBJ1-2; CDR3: ASSLEQAYGYT
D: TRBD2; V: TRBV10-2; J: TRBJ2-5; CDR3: ASLITSGGVQETQY
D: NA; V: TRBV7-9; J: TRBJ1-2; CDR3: ASSLGAPGFGGYT
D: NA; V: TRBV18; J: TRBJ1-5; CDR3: ASSPGAGNQPQH
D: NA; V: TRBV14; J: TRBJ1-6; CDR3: ASSKTYNSPLH
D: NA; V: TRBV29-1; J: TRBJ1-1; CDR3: SAGSTEAF
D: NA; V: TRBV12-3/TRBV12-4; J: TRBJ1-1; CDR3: ASSLRLLEAF
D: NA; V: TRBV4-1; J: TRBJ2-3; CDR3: ASSQDRAGALSDTQY
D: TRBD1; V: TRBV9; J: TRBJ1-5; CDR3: ASSLDREGNQPQH
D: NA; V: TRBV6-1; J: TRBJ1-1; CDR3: ASSEGPAGGTEAF
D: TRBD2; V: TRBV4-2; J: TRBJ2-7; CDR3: ASSQEGLAGAYEQY
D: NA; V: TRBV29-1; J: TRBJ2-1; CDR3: SAGSYNEQF